Listed below are T cell receptor beta chains from one sample, sequenced in a study of cytomegalovirus exposure and HLA in healthy donors. Here immunoSEQ multiplex PCR was the method, and the copy in TCRdb shows in-frame clones only, minus some. The table has some 190,000 clones, around four fifths seen once. Material: PBMCs. The source is a man in his late teens or twenties in good health and CMV-seronegative. Each CDR3 is given with its conserved first and last residue. Fields, in order: D gene, J gene, V gene, CDR3 protein. The D gene is left open where the match is weak.

D gene: TRBD1
J gene: TRBJ1-2
V gene: TRBV9
CDR3 protein: CASSDNRGTRYTF

D gene: TRBD2
J gene: TRBJ2-7
V gene: TRBV2
CDR3 protein: CASSPLKGTSGEQYF

D gene: -
J gene: TRBJ2-6
V gene: TRBV7-9
CDR3 protein: CASRPSGTVSGANVLTF

D gene: -
J gene: TRBJ2-3
V gene: TRBV11-2
CDR3 protein: CASRGYVDSTSSADTQYF

D gene: TRBD1
J gene: TRBJ1-4
V gene: TRBV25-1
CDR3 protein: CASSPTGARLFF

D gene: TRBD1
J gene: TRBJ2-7
V gene: TRBV10-3
CDR3 protein: CAIKGDRGGEQYF

D gene: TRBD2
J gene: TRBJ2-1
V gene: TRBV7-9
CDR3 protein: CASSPRLALNEQFF

D gene: -
J gene: TRBJ2-2
V gene: TRBV7-2
CDR3 protein: CASSWQGGSGELFF

D gene: TRBD2
J gene: TRBJ2-1
V gene: TRBV7-9
CDR3 protein: CASSRGLAGGSSYNEQFF

D gene: TRBD2
J gene: TRBJ2-3
V gene: TRBV7-9
CDR3 protein: CASSLEGTSRSTDTQYF

D gene: TRBD2
J gene: TRBJ2-7
V gene: TRBV6-5
CDR3 protein: CASSYGLAGGPYEQYF

D gene: TRBD1
J gene: TRBJ1-1
V gene: TRBV6-6
CDR3 protein: CASSYWGQGDTEAFF

D gene: TRBD2
J gene: TRBJ2-3
V gene: TRBV5-1
CDR3 protein: CASSLVPSGGETQYF

D gene: -
J gene: TRBJ1-2
V gene: TRBV14
CDR3 protein: CASTQPGSGYTF

D gene: -
J gene: TRBJ1-1
V gene: TRBV2
CDR3 protein: CASSQNGDTEAFF

D gene: TRBD1
J gene: TRBJ2-7
V gene: TRBV6-6
CDR3 protein: CASRVVRGHGNEQYF

D gene: TRBD2
J gene: TRBJ2-4
V gene: TRBV30
CDR3 protein: CAVGSGTSGIQYF

D gene: TRBD2
J gene: TRBJ2-5
V gene: TRBV4-2
CDR3 protein: CASSQGAGRGETQYF

D gene: TRBD1
J gene: TRBJ2-2
V gene: TRBV11-3
CDR3 protein: CASGKGQGGTGELFF

D gene: TRBD1
J gene: TRBJ1-1
V gene: TRBV11-2
CDR3 protein: CASSLVSQGGSEAFF

D gene: -
J gene: TRBJ2-5
V gene: TRBV6-1
CDR3 protein: CASSENAGYPETQYF

D gene: -
J gene: TRBJ1-2
V gene: TRBV15
CDR3 protein: CATSREQPANYGYTF

D gene: TRBD2
J gene: TRBJ2-7
V gene: TRBV27
CDR3 protein: CASSSSAGVRREQYF